This T cell receptor beta chain was sequenced for a study of T cells in Graves' hyperthyroidism and ophthalmopathy. This clonotype was counted ten times or more. Its antigen is not identified. Study results and limitations: Stable hyperthyroidism and ophthalmopathy were separated using 13 V-J signatures. Among clonotypes expanded in thyroid above 0.001, most were also found in blood.

Germline V CDR1 and CDR2: MNHEY, SVGEGT. CDR3 length equals 13 residues. V lost 6 bases to trimming and J lost 9 bases; unmatched junction nucleotides: 7. PBMCs came from around 10 ml fresh peripheral blood. TCR beta CDR3 region amplification was performed from RNA transcripts. First-round RT-PCR with HTBI primers amplified the TCR CDR3 region. Each CDR3 protein is one row after TCRdb ran MiXCR on the multiplex PCR reads. Altogether roughly 560,000 distinct CDR3 sequences are present, roughly 14% being singletons, with the ten largest covering roughly 4.3%. This receptor was obtained from a woman aged 40 to 50 with Graves' ophthalmopathy. This chain links TRBV6-2 or TRBV6-3 with TRBJ2-7, with TRBD2 matching 11 bases. Specimen: blood. CDR3 in amino acids: CASSASGRPAQYF. CDR3 DNA sequence: TGTGCCAGCAGCGCTAGCGGGAGGCCCGCGCAGTACTTC.